This T cell receptor (beta chain) stems from a study of cytomegalovirus exposure and HLA in healthy donors. Healthy bone marrow donors made up the donor group. The PCR used 60 Vbeta and 13 Jbeta primers. Clones were read by immunoSEQ multiplex PCR, and TCRdb kept only the in-frame ones, dropping some. The sample lists about 200,000 clones; around 80% were seen once. General study points: Analyzed later, association rates of TCRs varied across HLA loci, with DRB1 most and HLA-C fewest. A missense DCLRE1C variant was associated with V- and J-gene trimming of TCR beta chains in a later analysis, and an independent cohort replicated the association.

This clone came up once. Antigen: not known. The junction and the germline gene differ at one end; a read error may be behind it. This CDR3 has 13 residues. In germline, CDR1 is SGDLS, CDR2 YYNGEE. This TCR came from a man aged 50 to 59 in good health and CMV-seronegative. The chain employs TRBV9 and TRBJ2-7; D not resolved. The sequencing input was PBMCs. The CDR3 sequence: CASGVGLGYEQYF. CDR3 coding DNA: TGTGCCAGCGGCGTAGGGCTAGGTTACGAGCAGTACTTC.